This entry concerns a single T cell receptor beta chain. No antigen is known for it. As every portion of the isolated RNA was reverse transcribed, the sequencing read expressed TCRB transcripts. Data came from immunoSEQ multiplex PCR; TCRdb stores just in-frame clones and leaves some out. The table includes 350,000 to 450,000 clones, 10% to 15% detected once. The data originate from a study of beta chain features in type 1 diabetes. The study's findings and limits: Patients with Type 1 diabetes showed moderately but significantly shorter TCRB CDR3s in all four CD4+ subsets.

Germline V CDR1 and CDR2: SGHTA, FQGNSA. The trim removed 5 bases at V and 7 bases at J, leaving 10 bases unmatched. The CDR3 loop spans 17 amino acids. The sequencing sample was made of naive CD4+ T cells from blood. The rearrangement links TRBV7-2 to TRBJ1-6; 11 bases match TRBD1. The receptor was derived from a woman under 30 with type 1 diabetes. This CDR3 reads CASSLELRDRGNSPLHF. Here the CDR3 DNA reads TGTGCCAGCAGCCTAGAGCTCCGGGACAGGGGGAATTCACCCCTCCACTTT. The variable domain in full, completed from reference TRBV7-2 and TRBJ1-6, reads GAGVSQSPSNKVTEKGKDVELRCDPISGHTALYWYRQSLGQGLEFLIYFQGNSAPDKSGLPSDRFSAERTGGSVSTLTIQRTQQEDSAVYLCASSLELRDRGNSPLHFGNGTRLTVT.